This is a list of T cell receptor beta chains from one sample in a study of blood T cell repertoires in COVID-19. Data came from immunoSEQ multiplex PCR; TCRdb stores just in-frame clones and leaves some out. The sample has under 250,000 clones, about 80% seen once. The source material was PBMCs or T cells enriched from blood (not recorded which). These receptors originate from a woman in her thirties or forties with acute COVID-19. CDR3s include the opening cysteine and the closing phenylalanine or tryptophan.

v_call,cdr3_aa
TRBV5-6,CASNRREGTDTQYF
TRBV4-2,CASSQQPGQGSEKLFF
TRBV2,CASSEGRGVSGNTIYF
TRBV5-5,CASSLAAQFSGANVLTF
TRBV30,CAWSTQGGSNQPQHF
TRBV19,CASSVRTSQHYEQYF
TRBV4-3,CASSQDSDTEAFF
TRBV4-2,CASSVSSGGYNEQFF
TRBV29-1,CSVVEGLGQYF
TRBV4-1,CASSQDRLDSPLHF
TRBV7-3,CASSLTRLSNGELFF
TRBV2,CASSLFDTAGGPSGELFF
TRBV28,CASSSGRTYSNQPQHF
TRBV29-1,CSVGLAGGLRYF
TRBV4-1,CASSQSRNYGYTF
TRBV6-5,CASGHRLRTDEKLFF
TRBV7-3,CASSLSGGGANEQFF
TRBV5-1,CASSMGTSGVGNEQFF
TRBV24-1,CATGRGQGLDTQYF
TRBV18,CASSPERQVAYTF
TRBV4-1,CASSHPAADSPGRSPLHF
TRBV14,CASSRWTVTGELFF
TRBV18,CASSPRPGSGNTIYF
TRBV14,CASSQGVLRGGTYEQYF
TRBV5-4,CASSTSTGHEDEKLFF
TRBV5-6,CASSFRTSGNTGELFF
TRBV10-3,CAPKPDKQVNEQFF
TRBV19,CASSGASGWNEQFF
TRBV28,CASSQRSPGTEAFF
TRBV23-1,CASSLHRTVPTYNSPLHF
TRBV27,CASSLVRTSTEAFF
TRBV19,CASSADGLGNTIYF
TRBV9,CASSVASNTEAFF
TRBV11-3,CASSPGQGATGELFF
TRBV5-1,CASSLPTTANYGYTF
TRBV7-9,CASSLDENGYTF
TRBV28,CASSLYQGAGQPQHF
TRBV2,CASSGGSSGNTIYF
TRBV7-2,CASSLALASSYNEQFF
TRBV11-3,CASQGQEETQYF
TRBV25-1,CASRRANEQYF
TRBV9,CASSALTSSDTQYF
TRBV5-6,CASSLQSGGASDTQYF
TRBV5-6,CASSLWDRSDGYTF
TRBV3-1/TRBV3-2,CASTHTGRGILRDPENTEAFF
TRBV28,CASSLSSDRGDEQFF
TRBV30,CAWSVANNYGYTF
TRBV10-3,CAISPQSPGGLGNEQYF
TRBV5-5,CASSLRDRGIDNSPLHF
TRBV20-1,CSALRQDEQYF
TRBV5-6,CASSHFSAAKNIQYF
TRBV5-1,CASSLFPGQNTEAFF
TRBV5-8,CASSSQDGSSGRTDTQYF
TRBV7-2,CASSLAGDGYTF
TRBV7-3,CASSPQSGLDYGYTF
TRBV5-1,CASSRELQETQYF
TRBV2,CASSPDGQGGNEKLFF
TRBV2,CASTLAGAAYEQYF
TRBV27,CASSFSGVSGANVLTF
TRBV7-9,CASSPRSGTSYEQYF